The rows below give T cell receptor beta chains drawn from one sample of a study of technical replicates of blood from a handful of donors. Measured with immunoSEQ multiplex PCR; TCRdb has only the in-frame clones, and not every one. The table shows almost 90,000 clones, with 90% to 95% occurring only once. Input material: T cells isolated from PBMCs. Source of these receptors: a human donor in good health. CDR3s include the opening cysteine and the closing phenylalanine or tryptophan. The D gene is left open where the match is weak. Part of the rows lack a size; the others show once, few, many or a class for expanded clones.

J gene: TRBJ2-1; D gene: NA; CDR3 length: 20; clone size: NA; V gene: TRBV29-1; CDR3 protein: CSVEQLGGTGSPYRIGEQFF; CDR3 DNA: TGCAGCGTTGAACAGCTGGGGGGGACAGGTTCCCCATATCGGATCGGCGAGCAGTTCTTC
J gene: TRBJ2-3; D gene: NA; CDR3 length: 14; clone size: NA; V gene: TRBV6-5; CDR3 protein: CASCLAGRTDTQYF; CDR3 DNA: TGTGCCAGCTGCCTAGCAGGGAGGACAGATACGCAGTATTTT
J gene: TRBJ2-5; D gene: NA; CDR3 length: 13; clone size: NA; V gene: TRBV7-9; CDR3 protein: CASSFGHVETQYF; CDR3 DNA: TGTGCCAGCAGCTTCGGACACGTAGAGACCCAGTACTTC
J gene: TRBJ2-1; D gene: TRBD2; CDR3 length: 14; clone size: many; V gene: TRBV14; CDR3 protein: CASSQVSGRDEQFF; CDR3 DNA: TGTGCCAGCAGCCAAGTGTCCGGGAGGGATGAGCAGTTCTTC
J gene: TRBJ2-1; D gene: NA; CDR3 length: 14; clone size: NA; V gene: TRBV4-1; CDR3 protein: CASSQDQRDNEQFF; CDR3 DNA: TGCGCCAGCAGCCAAGATCAGCGAGATAATGAGCAGTTCTTC
J gene: TRBJ1-2; D gene: NA; CDR3 length: 11; clone size: NA; V gene: TRBV19; CDR3 protein: CASRGALGYTF; CDR3 DNA: TGTGCCAGTAGGGGGGCACTTGGCTACACCTTC
J gene: TRBJ1-3; D gene: NA; CDR3 length: 14; clone size: NA; V gene: TRBV5-1; CDR3 protein: CASSLGDRGNTIYF; CDR3 DNA: TGCGCCAGCAGCTTGGGTGACAGGGGAAACACCATATATTTT
J gene: TRBJ2-1; D gene: TRBD2; CDR3 length: 16; clone size: NA; V gene: TRBV19; CDR3 protein: CASSFVGSGSFDEQFF; CDR3 DNA: TGTGCCAGTAGTTTTGTCGGGAGCGGGAGTTTCGATGAGCAGTTCTTC
J gene: TRBJ2-2; D gene: TRBD2; CDR3 length: 20; clone size: NA; V gene: TRBV9; CDR3 protein: CASSAVTTGPSGRISGELFF; CDR3 DNA: TGTGCCAGCAGCGCAGTAACCACCGGCCCTAGCGGGAGGATATCCGGGGAGCTGTTTTTT
J gene: TRBJ2-1; D gene: NA; CDR3 length: 15; clone size: NA; V gene: TRBV9; CDR3 protein: CASSADLNPYNEQFF; CDR3 DNA: TGTGCCAGCAGCGCCGACTTGAATCCCTACAATGAGCAGTTCTTC
J gene: TRBJ2-3; D gene: TRBD2; CDR3 length: 17; clone size: NA; V gene: TRBV28; CDR3 protein: CASSPEPLAGGTDTQYF; CDR3 DNA: TGTGCCAGCAGTCCGGAGCCCTTAGCGGGGGGCACAGATACGCAGTATTTT
J gene: TRBJ2-5; D gene: TRBD2; CDR3 length: 15; clone size: NA; V gene: TRBV28; CDR3 protein: CASSWRLAGLKTQYF; CDR3 DNA: TGTGCCAGCAGTTGGAGACTAGCGGGGCTGAAGACCCAGTACTTC
J gene: TRBJ1-4; D gene: NA; CDR3 length: 14; clone size: NA; V gene: TRBV30; CDR3 protein: CAWSVGGGYEKLFF; CDR3 DNA: TGTGCCTGGAGTGTCGGGGGGGGTTATGAAAAACTGTTTTTT
J gene: TRBJ2-5; D gene: NA; CDR3 length: 14; clone size: NA; V gene: TRBV13; CDR3 protein: CASSSTPYQETQYF; CDR3 DNA: TGTGCCAGCAGCTCGACTCCGTACCAAGAGACCCAGTACTTC
J gene: TRBJ1-2; D gene: TRBD1; CDR3 length: 18; clone size: NA; V gene: TRBV10-1; CDR3 protein: CASSESIDLQGRSYGYTF; CDR3 DNA: TGCGCCAGCAGTGAGTCGATTGACTTACAGGGGCGTTCCTATGGCTACACCTTC
J gene: TRBJ2-2; D gene: NA; CDR3 length: 16; clone size: NA; V gene: TRBV13; CDR3 protein: CASSKQATENTGELFF; CDR3 DNA: TGTGCCAGCAGCAAACAAGCGACAGAGAACACCGGGGAGCTGTTTTTT
J gene: TRBJ2-7; D gene: TRBD1; CDR3 length: 15; clone size: NA; V gene: TRBV14; CDR3 protein: CASSQWPGQGYEQYF; CDR3 DNA: TGTGCCAGCAGCCAATGGCCGGGACAGGGCTACGAGCAGTACTTC
J gene: TRBJ2-2; D gene: TRBD1; CDR3 length: 15; clone size: few; V gene: TRBV2; CDR3 protein: CASIPTTGGIGELFF; CDR3 DNA: TGTGCCAGCATCCCAACGACAGGGGGGATCGGGGAGCTGTTTTTT
J gene: TRBJ2-7; D gene: TRBD1; CDR3 length: 13; clone size: NA; V gene: TRBV4-1; CDR3 protein: CASSAGTAYEQYF; CDR3 DNA: TGCGCCAGCAGCGCCGGGACAGCCTACGAGCAGTACTTC
J gene: TRBJ1-2; D gene: TRBD1; CDR3 length: 16; clone size: NA; V gene: TRBV11-2; CDR3 protein: CASSLFRTGDNYGYTF; CDR3 DNA: TGTGCCAGCAGCTTATTTAGGACAGGGGATAACTATGGCTACACCTTC
J gene: TRBJ2-3; D gene: NA; CDR3 length: 14; clone size: NA; V gene: TRBV11-2; CDR3 protein: CASSPPGNIDTQYF; CDR3 DNA: TGTGCCAGCAGCCCCCCGGGAAACATAGATACGCAGTATTTT
J gene: TRBJ1-2; D gene: NA; CDR3 length: 16; clone size: NA; V gene: TRBV7-2; CDR3 protein: CASSLRSGAPSGGYTF; CDR3 DNA: TGTGCCAGCAGCTTAAGGTCAGGGGCTCCCTCGGGTGGCTACACCTTC
J gene: TRBJ2-5; D gene: NA; CDR3 length: 16; clone size: NA; V gene: TRBV19; CDR3 protein: CASSILGGGTQETQYF; CDR3 DNA: TGTGCCAGTAGTATACTCGGCGGAGGGACCCAAGAGACCCAGTACTTC
J gene: TRBJ1-2; D gene: NA; CDR3 length: 14; clone size: NA; V gene: TRBV30; CDR3 protein: CAWSVPFRYYGHTF; CDR3 DNA: TGTGCCTGGAGTGTCCCCTTCCGGTACTATGGCCACACCTTC
J gene: TRBJ1-1; D gene: NA; CDR3 length: 15; clone size: few; V gene: TRBV19; CDR3 protein: CASSLNDYGGTEAFF; CDR3 DNA: TGTGCCAGTAGTCTCAATGACTACGGGGGTACTGAAGCTTTCTTT